These 22 T cell receptor beta chains were sequenced from one sample in a study of radiation and T cells in renal cell carcinoma. TCRdb's copy holds only in-frame clones and misses some; the assay was immunoSEQ multiplex PCR. The sample lists around 130,000 clones, about 81% occurring once. Time point meaning: blood 2 weeks post-SBRT. Treatment denoted: 15 Gy SBRT to primary tumor, nephrectomy 4 weeks later. The material sequenced was blood, taken from a patient whose treatment included radiotherapy and nephrectomy. The source of these receptors is a woman aged 55-69 years with renal cell carcinoma.

The chain combines TRBV25-1 with TRBJ1-1; D unresolved. The V gene's germline CDR1 is MGHDK and CDR2 SYGVNS. The germline V and J ends were trimmed by 6 bases and 5 bases, with 16 bases remaining between them. CDR3 size: 14 residues. DNA for the CDR3: TGTGCCAGCAGGTTCGGTAGTTCGGGAACTGAAGCTTTCTTT. Residues: CASRFGSSGTEAFF.

V gene TRBV14 combines with J gene TRBJ1-2, with 7 nucleotides matching TRBD1. Trimming removed 3 bases from V and 3 bases from J; junction bases left unmatched: 7. Germline loops: CDR1 SGHDN, CDR2 FVKESK. The CDR3 is 15 amino acids. The chain's CDR3 is CASSQIGQEYYGYTF. As DNA, the CDR3 is TGTGCCAGCAGCCAGATAGGACAGGAGTACTATGGCTACACCTTC.

This chain connects TRBV5-1 to TRBJ1-1; D is undetermined. From germline, CDR1 is SGHRS and CDR2 YFSETQ. This CDR3 comprises 15 residues. The ends were cut back, 0 bases at V and 1 base at J, with 10 bases in the middle. The DNA of the CDR3 is TGCGCCAGCAGCTTGGACGCGGGTCCGAACACTGAAGCTTTCTTT. Translated: CASSLDAGPNTEAFF.

The chain joins TRBV6-1 to TRBJ1-1; TRBD1 matches 8 bases. The V gene end was trimmed by 5 bases and the J gene end by 4 bases; junction bases not matched to a gene: 6. This CDR3 is built from 14 residues. Germline V lookup: CDR1 MNHNS, CDR2 SASEGT. CDR3 nucleotide sequence: TGTGCCAGCAGTCTGACAGGGGAATCCACTGAAGCTTTCTTT. It encodes CASSLTGESTEAFF.

The genes are TRBV6-1 and TRBJ1-1; D is perhaps TRBD1 (6 bases). Trimming removed 6 bases at V and 5 bases at J, with 16 bases between. CDR1 and CDR2 from the germline V gene are MNHNS and SASEGT. The CDR3 runs to 14 residues. The CDR3 sequence is CASRKRQDGTEAFF. CDR3 bases: TGTGCCAGCAGAAAACGACAGGACGGGACTGAAGCTTTCTTT.

The chain combines TRBV19 with TRBJ1-2; D ambiguous. Between the trimmed V and J ends, which lost 6 bases and 5 bases, there was a span of 16 bases. The germline V gene has CDR1 LNHDA and CDR2 SQIVND (reference sequence). This CDR3 has 14 residues. As DNA, the CDR3 is TGTGCCAGTAGAAAACAAAGGGCTGAGTATGGCTACACCTTC. Amino acids: CASRKQRAEYGYTF. The variable domain in full, with the rest retrieved from reference TRBV19 and TRBJ1-2, is DGGITQSPKYLFRKEGQNVTLSCEQNLNHDAMYWYRQDPGQGLRLIYYSQIVNDFQKGDIAEGYSVSREKKESFPLTVTSAQKNPTAFYLCASRKQRAEYGYTFGSGTRLTVV.

This chain connects TRBV28 to TRBJ1-2, with 8 bases lining up with TRBD1. The germline V gene has CDR1 MDHEN and CDR2 SYDVKM. This CDR3 contains 17 residues. With V trimmed by 6 bases and J by 6 bases, 18 bases remained unmatched. The CDR3 loop is CASSTPGQELLVDGYTF. DNA for the CDR3: TGTGCCAGCAGCACCCCGGGACAGGAGCTCTTAGTTGATGGCTACACCTTC.

Here the CDR3 reads CASSLEGQPNTEAFF. As DNA, the CDR3 is TGCGCCAGCAGCTTGGAGGGACAGCCAAACACTGAAGCTTTCTTT. The V and J genes are TRBV5-1 and TRBJ1-1; 7 bases align to TRBD1. The CDR3 covers 15 residues. From germline, CDR1 is SGHRS and CDR2 YFSETQ. The V and J ends lost 0 bases and 2 bases, in that order; junction bases with no gene match: 4.

The chain joins TRBV5-1 to TRBJ1-3; D call uncertain. CDR1 and CDR2 from the germline V gene are SGHRS and YFSETQ. Trimming took 6 bases from V and 4 from J, leaving 14 bases between them. The CDR3 extends over 14 amino acids. The CDR3 nucleotides are TGCGCCAGCACCCTGACAAGCGGGGGAAACACCATATATTTT. Amino acid sequence: CASTLTSGGNTIYF.

The genes are TRBV6-1 and TRBJ1-2; D is possibly TRBD1 (5 bases). This CDR3 spans 13 amino acids. Germline V gene lookup returns CDR1 MNHNS and CDR2 SASEGT. The germline V and J ends were trimmed by 5 bases and 3 bases, with 10 bases remaining between them. The CDR3 sequence: CASSSQGDYGYTF. Written as DNA, the CDR3 is TGTGCCAGCAGTTCGCAGGGAGACTATGGCTACACCTTC.

About this clone: At one boundary the junction diverges from the germline segment, which might be a read error. The chain joins TRBV30 to TRBJ2-7, with TRBD1 matching 8 bases. CDR3 length: 13 amino acids. Germline V gene lookup returns CDR1 GTSNPN and CDR2 SVGIG (reference sequence). The CDR3 spells CAWGVRTGGEQYF. CDR3 in DNA: TGTGCCTGGGGTGTTAGAACAGGGGGCGAGCAGTACTTC.

The rearrangement links TRBV27 to TRBJ1-1; D gene unclear. This CDR3 comprises 14 residues. The V gene's germline CDR1 is MNHEY and CDR2 SMNVEV (reference sequence). Trimming shortened V by 2 bases and J by 1 base, and 8 bases separated the two germline ends. This chain's CDR3 is CASSLDPANTEAFF. The CDR3 DNA reads as TGTGCCAGCAGTTTAGATCCCGCGAACACTGAAGCTTTCTTT.

This clone has a handful of counts. This chain connects TRBV29-1 to TRBJ2-7, with D perhaps TRBD1 or TRBD2 (5 bases each). Trimming took 4 bases from V and 1 from J, leaving 11 bases between them. The CDR3 has 13 residues. Germline V gene sequence: CDR1 SQVTM, CDR2 ANQGSEA. CDR3 loop: CSVGGRTSYEQYF. CDR3 nucleotides: TGCAGCGTTGGGGGACGGACGTCCTACGAGCAGTACTTC.

This chain links TRBV5-1 with TRBJ1-4; TRBD1 might be the D (6 bases). Trimming took 0 bases from V and 7 from J, leaving 13 bases between them. The CDR3 covers 15 residues. Germline CDR1 SGHRS, CDR2 YFSETQ. This CDR3 is CASSLEGRGGEKLFF. CDR3 sequence (DNA): TGCGCCAGCAGCTTGGAGGGCAGGGGAGGTGAAAAACTGTTTTTT.

Concerning this clone itself: In the same sample, other DNA sequences code for this CDR3. V gene TRBV6-6 combines with J gene TRBJ2-3; tentative D call: TRBD1 (6 bases). The CDR3 extends over 16 amino acids. Germline lookup yields CDR1 MNHNY and CDR2 SVGAGI (reference sequence). Trimming pared 5 bases from V and 0 bases from J, leaving 15 bases between. CDR3 sequence (DNA): TGTGCCAGCAGTCCAAGCTGGACAGCTAGCACAGATACGCAGTATTTT. Residues: CASSPSWTASTDTQYF.

The chain is built from TRBV9 and TRBJ2-1; TRBD2 agrees at 9 bases. The CDR3 has 16 amino acids. V lost 3 bases and J lost 3; bases outside the gene matches: 7. CDR1 and CDR2 (germline): SGDLS, YYNGEE. The CDR3 is CASSGSGRGDYNEQFF. The DNA for the CDR3 is TGTGCCAGCAGCGGTAGCGGGAGAGGGGACTACAATGAGCAGTTCTTC.

The genes are TRBV7-2 and TRBJ1-2, with TRBD1 matching 11 bases. The CDR3 loop spans 17 amino acids. V was clipped by 3 bases and J by 2 bases; unmatched bases: 8. Germline V CDR1 and CDR2: SGHTA, FQGNSA. The CDR3 loop is CASSFSYRDRGNYGYTF. In nucleotides, the CDR3 is TGTGCCAGCAGCTTTTCATACCGGGACAGGGGGAACTATGGCTACACCTTC.

The chain carries TRBV28 and TRBJ1-4, with D maybe TRBD1 (6 bases). The germline V gene has CDR1 MDHEN and CDR2 SYDVKM. Deletions cut 7 bases from V and 3 bases from J, with 18 bases between. The CDR3 runs 16 residues. The CDR3 region is CASNTRRGTANEKLFF. Written as DNA, the CDR3 is TGTGCCAGCAATACTAGGAGGGGGACGGCTAATGAAAAACTGTTTTTT.

The genes are TRBV6-6 and TRBJ2-7, with D perhaps TRBD1 (6 bases). The CDR3 consists of 16 residues. Germline V gene sequence: CDR1 MNHNY, CDR2 SVGAGI (reference sequence). Deletions cut 0 bases from V and 3 bases from J, with 15 bases between. CDR3 protein: CASSYSLGALSYEQYF. The CDR3 bases are TGTGCCAGCAGTTACTCGCTGGGGGCACTTAGCTACGAGCAGTACTTC.

V is TRBV30 and J is TRBJ2-2; TRBD1 is a possible D gene (6 bases). The CDR3 length is 15 residues. The V gene's germline CDR1 is GTSNPN and CDR2 SVGIG (reference sequence). V lost 3 bases and J 5 bases, leaving 16 bases between the germline ends. The CDR3 protein is CAWRPRRGPTGELFF. CDR3 DNA sequence: TGTGCCTGGAGGCCCCGCAGGGGACCTACCGGGGAGCTGTTTTTT.

This clone showed up just once. This chain links TRBV7-9 with TRBJ1-4; perhaps TRBD1 as D (5 bases). Trimming took 1 base from V and 7 from J, leaving 22 bases between them. The CDR3 runs 18 residues. CDR1 SEHNR and CDR2 FQNEAQ come from the germline V gene (reference sequence). CDR3 sequence: CASSLVTGLESRGEKLFF. CDR3 nucleotide sequence: TGTGCCAGCAGCTTAGTTACGGGACTCGAGTCTCGGGGTGAAAAACTGTTTTTT.

The chain employs TRBV7-3 and TRBJ1-5; TRBD1 matches 9 bases. From germline, CDR1 is SGHTA and CDR2 FQGTGA. J lost 6 bases, V lost 6 bases, and 3 bases had no gene match. The length of the CDR3 is 13 residues. CDR3 nucleotides: TGTGCCAGCAGGGGACAGGGAGGTCAGCCCCAGCATTTT. It translates to CASRGQGGQPQHF. Based on the CDR3 plus reference TRBV7-3 and TRBJ1-5, the full variable domain is GAGVSQTPSNKVTEKGKYVELRCDPISGHTALYWYRQSLGQGPEFLIYFQGTGAADDSGLPNDRFFAVRPEGSVSTLKIQRTERGDSAVYLCASRGQGGQPQHFGDGTRLSIL.